Below, one TCR beta chain is given with its context. Its antigen remains undetermined. Per-nucleotide qualities are absent, and no much larger clonotype sits a single base away. The cohort comprised more than 25 patients with locally advanced or metastatic urothelial carcinoma treated at Memorial Sloan Kettering on a trial protocol. Peripheral blood mononuclear cells were collected pretreatment and during treatment, with between 1 and 8 total time points per patient. The Qiagen DNeasy Blood extraction kit was used to purify genomic DNA from total PBMCs and tumor samples. PBMCs were collected pretreatment and during treatment and were isolated and stored as previously described. This record belongs to a study of PD-L1 blockade in urothelial cancer (dated by TCRdb to about 2017). Regarding the study in general: Every patient began therapy at some point between 2014 and 2015 and was given atezolizumab 1,200 mg intravenously every 3 weeks. The study, an exploratory multi-omic analysis, examined somatic, immune and clinical correlates of response to PD-L1 blockade with atezolizumab in urothelial cancer. Around 30 patients had pretreatment blood TCR-seq, about 25 had at least one posttreatment blood collection, and about 25 had tumor TCR-seq. Blood samples gave a median of around 140,000 T cells and 80,000 to 95,000 unique TCRs, with a median clonality of around 0.074. Durable clinical benefit was achieved by nine patients but not by the remaining 20. Durable clinical benefit meant progression-free survival longer than 6 months, and TCR features were also tested against progression-free and overall survival. Pretreatment tumor samples, along with matched peripheral blood serially collected before and after atezolizumab treatment, were subjected to TCR sequencing. Patients had an ECOG performance status of 0 or 1 and had received between 0 and 3 prior chemotherapy regimens. About 90% of the 29 patients were males with bladder-origin urothelial cancer, and about 60% of the roughly 29 reported a prior smoking history. Blood samples were analyzed at 3 weeks after treatment start (second dose) and at 6 weeks after treatment start. In the same patients, pretreatment tumors underwent whole exome sequencing and RNA sequencing in addition to TCR sequencing.

To estimate absolute template abundance from read counts, synthetic TCR analog templates were spiked into each PCR. Using the immunoSEQ assay, TCRbeta CDR3 regions were amplified from genomic DNA with bias-controlled V and J gene primers. Sequencing of rearranged TCRbeta segments was done at approximately 20X coverage. Regarding the original processing steps: Sequencing errors were corrected by clustering and CDR3s were annotated against IMGT to assign V, D and J genes. Out-of-frame and stop-codon sequences were excluded, and only productive TCRbeta rearrangements were used in downstream analyses. Clonality was computed as one minus Shannon entropy normalized by the log of the number of unique productive sequences. Clones differing between time points or between blood and tumor were identified by Fisher's exact test with Benjamini-Hochberg correction at adjusted p below 0.01. The table was pulled from immuneACCESS by TCRdb, which kept in-frame rearrangements only. Such tables lose some clones; where checked, under half of the loss comes from unresolved V genes, and the rest has no known cause. Clone size and V and J calls were adopted from that table, with D and trimming inferred from the DNA. This sample holds about 50,000 clones; about 85% were observed only once. The ten largest account for approximately 7.6% of the sample.

According to the germline V gene (reference sequence), CDR1 reads MNHEY and CDR2 reads SMNVEV. V gives up 6 bases and J gives up 4 bases, and the segment between their germline ends measures 13 bases. The CDR3, cysteine through phenylalanine, is 14 amino acids long. Solely the CDR3 DNA is kept, with 42 bases framed from the first base. Beyond this particular receptor, the publication reports: Improved progression-free and overall survival was associated with having pretreatment peripheral blood TCR clonality below the median. Patients with durable benefit showed greater expansion of tumor-associated TCR clones in peripheral blood 3 weeks after starting treatment (n ≈ 20, p = 0.022). Small sample size (n ≈ 29) and many exploratory analyses mean the results are intended to be hypothesis-generating.

The V and J genes are TRBV27 and TRBJ2-1; the D region possibly corresponds to TRBD1 (5 bases align). The TCR was taken from a man aged 55 to 70 with urothelial cancer. Sequences were derived from PBMCs, sampled around atezolizumab (anti-PD-L1) treatment. The sequenced DNA is TGTGCCAGCAGCCTACAGACAGAGTACAATGAGCAGTTCTTC. This sequence encodes CASSLQTEYNEQFF.